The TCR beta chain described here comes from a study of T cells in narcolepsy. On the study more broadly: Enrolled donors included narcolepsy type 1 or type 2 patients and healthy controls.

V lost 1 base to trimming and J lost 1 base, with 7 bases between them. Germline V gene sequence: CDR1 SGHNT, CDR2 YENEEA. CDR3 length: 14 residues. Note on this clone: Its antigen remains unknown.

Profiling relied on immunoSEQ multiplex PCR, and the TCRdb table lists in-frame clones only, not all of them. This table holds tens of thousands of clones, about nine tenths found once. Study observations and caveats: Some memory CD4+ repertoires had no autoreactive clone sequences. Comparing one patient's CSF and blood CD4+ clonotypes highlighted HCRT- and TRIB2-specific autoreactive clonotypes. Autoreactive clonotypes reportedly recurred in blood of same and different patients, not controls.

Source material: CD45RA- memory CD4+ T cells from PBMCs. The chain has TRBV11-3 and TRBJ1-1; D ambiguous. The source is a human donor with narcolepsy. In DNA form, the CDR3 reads TGTGCCAGCAGCTTAGCACGGTCGAACACTGAAGCTTTCTTT. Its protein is CASSLARSNTEAFF.